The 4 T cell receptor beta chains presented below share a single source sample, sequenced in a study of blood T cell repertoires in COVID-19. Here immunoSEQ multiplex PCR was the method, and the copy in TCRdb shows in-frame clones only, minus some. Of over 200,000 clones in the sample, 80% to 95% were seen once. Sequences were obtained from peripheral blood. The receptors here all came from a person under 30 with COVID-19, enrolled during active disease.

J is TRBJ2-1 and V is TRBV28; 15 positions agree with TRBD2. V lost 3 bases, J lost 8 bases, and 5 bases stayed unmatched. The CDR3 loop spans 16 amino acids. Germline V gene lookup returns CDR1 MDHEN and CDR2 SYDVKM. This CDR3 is CASSFGTSGRLDEQFF. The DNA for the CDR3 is TGTGCCAGCAGTTTCGGGACTAGCGGGAGGCTAGATGAGCAGTTCTTC.

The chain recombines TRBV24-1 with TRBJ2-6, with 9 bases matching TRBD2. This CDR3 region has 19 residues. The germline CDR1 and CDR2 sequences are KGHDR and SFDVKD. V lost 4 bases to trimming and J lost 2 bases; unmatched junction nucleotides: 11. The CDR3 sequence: CATSDSTSGDNTGANVLTF. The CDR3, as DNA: TGTGCCACCAGTGACTCGACTAGCGGAGATAATACTGGGGCCAACGTCCTGACTTTC.

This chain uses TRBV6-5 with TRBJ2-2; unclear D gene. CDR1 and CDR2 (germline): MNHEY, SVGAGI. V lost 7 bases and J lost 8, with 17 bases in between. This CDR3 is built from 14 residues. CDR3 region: CASIPTVVLGELFF. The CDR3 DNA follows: TGTGCCAGCATACCTACGGTGGTTCTAGGGGAGCTGTTTTTT.

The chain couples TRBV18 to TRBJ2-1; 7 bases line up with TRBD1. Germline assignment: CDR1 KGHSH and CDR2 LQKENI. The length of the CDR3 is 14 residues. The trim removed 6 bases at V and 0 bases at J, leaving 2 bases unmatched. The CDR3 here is CASSGDSSYNEQFF. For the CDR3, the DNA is TGTGCCAGCTCTGGGGACAGCTCCTACAATGAGCAGTTCTTC.